Each of the 13 T cell receptor beta chains below was sequenced from the same sample in a study of blood T cell repertoires in COVID-19. Some clones are missing from TCRdb's copy, which holds only in-frame ones; the method was immunoSEQ multiplex PCR. The repertoire holds about 190,000 clones, with around 83% as singletons. The sample was PBMCs or T cells enriched from blood (not recorded which). The receptor source for this set is a woman aged 25 to 39 who had been exposed to COVID-19.

The rearrangement uses TRBV14 and TRBJ1-2, with TRBD1 identical over 7 bases. Germline CDR1 and CDR2: SGHDN and FVKESK. V trimming: 4 bases; J trimming: 4 bases; junction bases outside the gene matches: 9. The CDR3 length is 15 residues. CDR3: CASSPEGQVRYGYTF. The CDR3 coding sequence is TGTGCCAGCAGCCCGGAAGGACAGGTCCGCTATGGCTACACCTTC.

This clone was detected only a few times. The chain combines TRBV7-3 with TRBJ2-3; tentative D call: TRBD2 (6 bases). CDR3 length: 15 amino acids. CDR1 is SGHTA, CDR2 FQGTGA, per germline. The V and J ends lost 3 bases and 1 base respectively, with 11 bases between them. Here the CDR3 DNA reads TGTGCCAGCAGCTTCCTCGGGGGAGGCACAGATACGCAGTATTTT. Protein sequence: CASSFLGGGTDTQYF.

J is TRBJ2-1 and V is TRBV4-3; 8 bases match TRBD2. The V gene's germline CDR1 is LGHNA and CDR2 YSLEER. The CDR3 has 15 amino acids. Trimming cost V 3 bases and J 2 bases; bases outside gene matches: 3. This chain's CDR3 is CASSHRGGPYNEQFF. The DNA for the CDR3 is TGCGCCAGCAGCCACCGCGGGGGGCCCTACAATGAGCAGTTCTTC.

The rearrangement joins TRBV7-8 to TRBJ2-1; D unresolved. CDR3 length: 12 residues. The germline V gene encodes CDR1 SGHVS and CDR2 FQNEAQ. V was shortened by 1 base and J by 9 bases, with 7 bases between the two germline ends. CDR3 region: CASSLDEREQFF. CDR3 bases: TGTGCCAGCAGCTTAGACGAGCGTGAGCAGTTCTTC.

The J gene is TRBJ1-2, the V gene TRBV6-5, with TRBD1 identical over 9 bases. V dropped 7 bases and J dropped 0; count of bases not matched to a gene: 3. The CDR3 contains 14 residues. Germline CDR1 and CDR2: MNHEY and SVGAGI. The CDR3 is CASIRDRANYGYTF. The CDR3, as DNA: TGTGCCAGCATAAGGGACAGGGCTAACTATGGCTACACCTTC.

This clone has a single count. The chain is built from TRBV9 and TRBJ2-1; maybe TRBD1 (5 bases). This CDR3 is 17 amino acids long. From germline, CDR1 is SGDLS and CDR2 YYNGEE. The V and J ends lost 0 bases and 5 bases respectively, with 18 bases between them. This CDR3 reads CASSVGRRVTTDNEQFF. Here the CDR3 DNA reads TGTGCCAGCAGCGTAGGTCGCAGGGTAACTACTGACAATGAGCAGTTCTTC.

The chain combines TRBV15 with TRBJ2-1; the match to TRBD1 covers 8 bases. CDR3 length: 15 amino acids. Trimming cost V 8 bases and J 1 base; bases outside gene matches: 7. Germline V gives CDR1 LNHNV, CDR2 YYDKDF (reference sequence). DNA of the CDR3: TGTGCCACCGTCACTCAGGGGGCTTCCTACAATGAGCAGTTCTTC. It specifies CATVTQGASYNEQFF.

The genes are TRBV29-1 and TRBJ1-1; a possible D gene is TRBD1 (5 bases). V was clipped by 7 bases and J by 0 bases, with 9 bases between them. Germline CDR1 reads SQVTM; CDR2 reads ANQGSEA. This CDR3 has 12 residues. DNA for the CDR3: TGCAGCGCCACAGGCATGAACACTGAAGCTTTCTTT. This gives the protein CSATGMNTEAFF.

This rearrangement joins TRBV7-8 to TRBJ1-5, with D hard to call. V lost 5 bases to trimming and J lost 0 bases, with 14 bases between them. The CDR3 is 16 residues long. Per germline, CDR1 SGHVS and CDR2 FQNEAQ. Written as DNA, the CDR3 is TGTGCCAGCAGCCCCCTTTTGACTTATAGCAATCAGCCCCAGCATTTT. Translated: CASSPLLTYSNQPQHF.

The chain has TRBV27 and TRBJ2-5, with D perhaps matching TRBD1 (9 bases). CDR1 and CDR2 from the germline V gene are MNHEY and SMNVEV (reference sequence). V lost 7 bases and J lost 3, with 30 bases in between. This CDR3 contains 19 residues. The CDR3 DNA is TGTGCCAGCAATCACAGGGGGCTTGCCGGGACTAGGGAAAAAGAGACCCAGTACTTC. It encodes CASNHRGLAGTREKETQYF.

There are a few counts of this clone. The chain joins TRBV5-1 to TRBJ1-5, with D perhaps matching TRBD1 (5 bases). The CDR3 has 14 amino acids. Germline-derived CDR1 and CDR2 are SGHRS and YFSETQ. The germline V and J ends were trimmed by 0 bases and 7 bases, with 11 bases remaining between them. In DNA form, the CDR3 reads TGCGCCAGCAGCTTGGTGCAGGGCGGACAGCCCCAGCATTTT. Encoded protein: CASSLVQGGQPQHF.

The rearrangement joins TRBV15 to TRBJ2-3; D remains ambiguous. Germline V gene lookup returns CDR1 LNHNV and CDR2 YYDKDF (reference sequence). This CDR3 contains 12 residues. Trimming stripped 4 bases from V and 2 bases from J, with 4 bases between. The CDR3 region is CATSTFTDTQYF. Here the CDR3 DNA reads TGTGCCACCAGCACTTTCACAGATACGCAGTATTTT.

This clone was observed a single time. The J gene is TRBJ2-7, the V gene TRBV6-5; 7 bases agree with TRBD2. The CDR3 length is 14 residues. Germline loops: CDR1 MNHEY, CDR2 SVGAGI. V shed 6 bases, J shed 0 bases, and the junction held 5 bases outside the gene matches. CDR3 in DNA: TGTGCCAGCAGCTGGGGGGGTAGCTCCTACGAGCAGTACTTC. It yields the protein CASSWGGSSYEQYF.